The 20 T cell receptor beta chains below were found in one sample sequenced in a study of CXCR3-negative and CXCR3-positive naive CD8 T cells. Carrying UMI labels, the TRB cDNA libraries were prepared through 5' RACE. Following a re-call of the 5' RACE reads, TCRdb has one entry per CDR3 protein and lacks DNA. This table holds about 58,000 distinct CDR3 sequences. What was sequenced was naive CXCR3- CD8+ T cells from blood. Regarding subset: CD45RO-CCR7+CD27+CD95- naive CD8+ T cells lacking CXCR3 (TNR3-). The receptors come from a human donor in good health. Some clones in this sample may be carry-over from other donors' samples.

J is TRBJ2-7 and V is TRBV6-2 or TRBV6-3; checking the TCRdb D call of TRBD1 is not possible without DNA. The CDR3 covers 15 residues. Germline-derived CDR1 and CDR2 are MNHEY and SVGEGT. Here the CDR3 reads CASSYSGGPRDEQYF.

The chain carries TRBV27 and TRBJ1-5. The CDR3 length is 14 residues. Germline-derived CDR1 and CDR2 are MNHEY and SMNVEV (reference sequence). This CDR3 is CASSLGSPDQPQHF.

The gene calls are TRBV15 and TRBJ2-5; the D call of TRBD1 rests on TCRdb alone, since no DNA is present to check it. This CDR3 contains 13 residues. CDR1 is LNHNV, CDR2 YYDKDF, per germline (reference sequence). This CDR3 reads CATSGQPQETQYF. The full variable domain, in which reference TRBV15 and TRBJ2-5 provide the parts outside the CDR3, is DAMVIQNPRYQVTQFGKPVTLSCSQTLNHNVMYWYQQKSSQAPKLLFHYYDKDFNNEADTPDNFQSRRPNTSFCFLDIRSPGLGDTAMYLCATSGQPQETQYFGPGTRLLVL.

This rearrangement joins TRBV11-2 to TRBJ1-2; TCRdb's D call, TRBD1, is unchecked because there is no DNA. The germline V gene has CDR1 SGHAT and CDR2 FQNNGV. The CDR3 length is 15 residues. CDR3 sequence: CASSSGDGVLYGYTF.

The rearrangement links TRBV6-4 to TRBJ2-3; TCRdb returns TRBD1, unconfirmable since there is no DNA. Germline CDR1 is MRHNA and CDR2 is SNTAGT. This CDR3 is built from 16 residues. CDR3 residues: CASSELTGSGADTQYF.

This chain joins TRBV6-2 or TRBV6-3 and TRBJ1-2; TCRdb indicates TRBD1, and absent DNA this call remains unverified. CDR1 is MNHEY, CDR2 SVGEGT, per germline. The CDR3 is made up of 15 amino acids. CDR3 in amino acids: CASTDRDKANYGYTF.

This rearrangement joins TRBV7-9 to TRBJ2-7; TCRdb selects TRBD1, and the lack of DNA leaves this call unchecked. The length of the CDR3 is 15 residues. CDR1 and CDR2 (germline): SEHNR, FQNEAQ (reference sequence). This CDR3 is CASSPDRGRDYEQYF.

The chain employs TRBV7-2 and TRBJ2-2; TCRdb proposes TRBD1, but this gene call is untestable without DNA. The CDR3 has 15 residues. The germline CDR1 and CDR2 sequences are SGHTA and FQGNSA. The CDR3 here is CASSGRDRATGELFF.

The chain carries TRBV29-1 and TRBJ2-7; the TCRdb D gene call, TRBD1, has no DNA to confirm it. CDR1 and CDR2 from the germline V gene are SQVTM and ANQGSEA. This CDR3 contains 13 residues. CDR3 protein: CSVEGQVPYEQYF.

The J gene is TRBJ2-6, the V gene TRBV7-9; the TCRdb call, TRBD2, lacks DNA for checking. Germline V CDR1 and CDR2: SEHNR, FQNEAQ (reference sequence). The CDR3 covers 18 residues. This CDR3 reads CASSPLVWGSAGANVLTF.

The chain has TRBV15 and TRBJ2-2; lacking DNA, the TRBD1 call made by TCRdb goes unchecked. The CDR3 has 14 amino acids. The V gene's germline CDR1 is LNHNV and CDR2 YYDKDF (reference sequence). This chain's CDR3 is CATRGGLDTGELFF.

The rearrangement uses TRBV7-2 and TRBJ1-6; TCRdb proposes TRBD1, but this gene call is untestable without DNA. The length of the CDR3 is 14 residues. In germline, CDR1 is SGHTA, CDR2 FQGNSA. Here the CDR3 reads CASSFSDSNSPLHF. Full variable domain (remainder filled in from reference TRBV7-2 and TRBJ1-6): GAGVSQSPSNKVTEKGKDVELRCDPISGHTALYWYRQSLGQGLEFLIYFQGNSAPDKSGLPSDRFSAERTGGSVSTLTIQRTQQEDSAVYLCASSFSDSNSPLHFGNGTRLTVT.

The V call is TRBV5-5, the J call TRBJ2-7; TCRdb selects TRBD1, and the lack of DNA leaves this call unchecked. The CDR3 contains 15 residues. Germline loops: CDR1 SGHKS, CDR2 YYEKEE (reference sequence). The CDR3 reads CASSLGGGAGFEQYF.

This chain connects TRBV21-1 to TRBJ2-7; TCRdb's assignment of TRBD1 cannot be checked, as there is no DNA. TRBV21-1 is assigned pseudogene status. This CDR3 is 19 amino acids long. The CDR3 loop reads CASVHQLPPVRYWSYEQYF.

The chain joins TRBV28 to TRBJ2-7; no DNA is available, so the TRBD1 call from TCRdb remains unchecked. CDR1 is MDHEN, CDR2 SYDVKM, per germline. This CDR3 is built from 13 residues. The CDR3 reads CASKRGGAYEQYF.

The CDR3 here is CASSVEPLLAGGPGSYNEQFF. V and J are TRBV9 and TRBJ2-1; TCRdb designates TRBD2, a call that cannot be tested without DNA. The CDR3 runs 21 residues. Germline lookup yields CDR1 SGDLS and CDR2 YYNGEE.

The rearrangement uses TRBV7-2 and TRBJ1-1. Germline CDR1 reads SGHTA; CDR2 reads FQGNSA. CDR3 length: 16 amino acids. CDR3: CASSLKRYTKNTEAFF.

The chain's CDR3 is CASSLILRGVQHSSYNEQFF. The chain couples TRBV7-2 to TRBJ2-1. The CDR3 covers 20 residues. Germline CDR1 and CDR2: SGHTA and FQGNSA.

This chain connects TRBV29-1 to TRBJ1-4; TCRdb outputs TRBD1, but without DNA this stays unchecked. The CDR3 extends over 13 amino acids. The germline gives CDR1 SQVTM, CDR2 ANQGSEA. CDR3 residues: CSVLGTGVEKLFF.

This chain links TRBV25-1 with TRBJ1-2. CDR3 size: 13 residues. Germline CDR1 is MGHDK and CDR2 is SYGVNS. The CDR3: CASSASPNYGYTF.